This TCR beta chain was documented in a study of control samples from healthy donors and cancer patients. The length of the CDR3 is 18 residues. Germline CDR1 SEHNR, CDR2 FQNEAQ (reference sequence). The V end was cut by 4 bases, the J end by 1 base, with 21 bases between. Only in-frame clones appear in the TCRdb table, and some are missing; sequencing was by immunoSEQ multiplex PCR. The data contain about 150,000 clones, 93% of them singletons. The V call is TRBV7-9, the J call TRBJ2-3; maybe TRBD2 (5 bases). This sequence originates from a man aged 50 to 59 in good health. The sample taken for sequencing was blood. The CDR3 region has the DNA TGTGCCAGCAGCTCCCTTCATAAAGGGCTAGCCCGCACAGATACGCAGTATTTT. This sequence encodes CASSSLHKGLARTDTQYF.